Included here is one T cell receptor beta chain sequence, with context. What it binds is not known. Use of 60 Vbeta and 13 Jbeta primers characterized the PCR. Method: immunoSEQ multiplex PCR; TCRdb's copy keeps in-frame clones and lacks some. Here the sample spans approximately 180,000 clones, around 81% being singletons. This record comes from a study of cytomegalovirus exposure and HLA in healthy donors. Germline V CDR1 and CDR2: MDHEN, SYDVKM. With V trimmed by 4 bases and J by 2 bases, 7 bases remained unmatched. This CDR3 has 15 residues. Study results and limitations: What a later analysis reportedly showed was that an Asian-associated ancestry cluster had fewer N-insertions than the roughly 670-donor mean.

These donors counted as nominally healthy when sampled, but unrecorded immune exposures were likely. The receptor comes from a man aged 18 to 35 in good health and CMV-seronegative. Material: PBMCs. The chain combines TRBV28 with TRBJ1-2; TRBD1 matches 7 bases. This CDR3 is CASSSSTGINYGYTF. The CDR3 nucleotides are TGTGCCAGCAGTTCCTCGACAGGGATCAACTATGGCTACACCTTC.